A selection of T cell receptor beta chains follows, all from one sample in a study of blood T cell repertoires in COVID-19. The table came from immunoSEQ multiplex PCR; TCRdb's copy has only in-frame clones and leaves some out. The sample contains tens of thousands of clones, about 93% of which appear only once. The sequencing input was peripheral blood. Receptors originate from a human donor in a cohort sampled during active COVID-19. Both conserved end residues are part of each CDR3. The D gene is left open where the match is weak. Some rows mark clone size as missing; the rest say once, few, many or name a class of expanded clone.

cdr3_aa cdr3_nt d_call j_call v_call clone_size
CASSLEGATNEKLFF TGTGCCAGCAGCCTAGAGGGGGCGACTAATGAAAAACTGTTTTTT TRBD1 TRBJ1-4 TRBV7-9 NA
CASSFDGLPGGYGYTF TGCGCCAGCAGCTTTGATGGCCTCCCGGGAGGGTATGGCTACACCTTC NA TRBJ1-2 TRBV5-1 NA
CAWSTGGSHPTNEKLFF TGTGCCTGGAGTACAGGGGGCTCCCATCCAACTAATGAAAAACTGTTTTTT TRBD1 TRBJ1-4 TRBV30 NA
CASTVGVTGSYEQYF TGTGCCAGCACGGTAGGGGTAACCGGGTCCTACGAGCAGTACTTC NA TRBJ2-7 TRBV2 NA
CASSQETGQGNEKLFF TGCGCCAGCAGCCAAGAAACGGGTCAGGGTAACGAAAAACTGTTTTTT NA TRBJ1-4 TRBV4-1 NA
CASREASGGSYEQYF TGCGCCAGCAGGGAGGCTAGCGGGGGCTCCTACGAGCAGTACTTC TRBD2 TRBJ2-7 TRBV4-1 NA
CASQIGQVHSNQPQHF TGTGCCAGCCAAATTGGACAGGTCCATAGCAATCAGCCCCAGCATTTT TRBD1 TRBJ1-5 TRBV7-3 NA
CASSWQGPPYEQYF TGTGCCAGCAGTTGGCAGGGGCCGCCCTACGAGCAGTACTTC NA TRBJ2-7 TRBV6-5 NA
CASRTRDRNQPQHF TGTGCCAGTCGTACGAGGGACAGAAATCAGCCCCAGCATTTT TRBD1 TRBJ1-5 TRBV19 once
CASSPRGPHEQYF TGTGCCAGCAGTCCTAGGGGGCCCCACGAGCAGTACTTC TRBD1 TRBJ2-7 TRBV3-1/TRBV3-2 NA
CASSQGQGSDGYTF TGCGCCAGCAGCCAGGGGCAGGGGAGTGATGGCTACACCTTC NA TRBJ1-2 TRBV4-1 NA
CASSQDKARGFYGYTF TGCGCCAGCAGCCAAGACAAGGCCAGAGGCTTTTATGGCTACACCTTC NA TRBJ1-2 TRBV4-1 once
CASSRGHEQYF TGTGCCAGCAGCAGAGGCCACGAGCAGTACTTC NA TRBJ2-7 TRBV2 NA
CASSQDHEVPYEQYF TGTGCCAGCAGCCAAGATCACGAGGTTCCCTACGAGCAGTACTTC NA TRBJ2-7 TRBV3-1/TRBV3-2 NA
CASITRGSAEAFF TGTGCCAGCATAACCCGGGGGAGTGCGGAAGCTTTCTTT NA TRBJ1-1 TRBV27 NA
CASSLPSGAPDTQYF TGTGCCAGCAGTTTACCTAGCGGGGCCCCAGATACGCAGTATTTT TRBD2 TRBJ2-3 TRBV27 NA
CASSSDRPATNEKLFF TGTGCCAGCAGCTCGGACAGACCGGCAACTAATGAAAAACTGTTTTTT NA TRBJ1-4 TRBV5-6 NA
CASCAVPNTEAFF TGTGCCAGCTGCGCTGTCCCGAACACTGAAGCTTTCTTT NA TRBJ1-1 TRBV7-2 NA
CASSLGASEGINYGYTF TGTGCCAGCAGCTTGGGGGCGTCCGAGGGTATTAACTATGGCTACACCTTC NA TRBJ1-2 TRBV5-4 NA
CASSPELTSYEQYF TGTGCCAGCTCCCCCGAACTTACGTCCTACGAGCAGTACTTC NA TRBJ2-7 TRBV18 NA
CASSGEPYGYTF TGTGCCAGCAGCGGAGAGCCGTATGGCTACACCTTC NA TRBJ1-2 TRBV9 NA
CASSPTAGTVTRGYTF TGTGCCAGCAGTCCGACCGCCGGGACGGTGACTAGGGGCTACACCTTC NA TRBJ1-2 TRBV28 NA
CASRTYSMNTEAFF TGCGCCAGCAGGACATATTCCATGAACACTGAAGCTTTCTTT NA TRBJ1-1 TRBV5-1 NA
CASSRSGQGTGYTF TGTGCCAGCAGCCGCTCGGGACAGGGTACAGGCTACACCTTC TRBD1 TRBJ1-2 TRBV6-2/TRBV6-3 NA
CATLILLAGTWGYTF TGTGCCACCCTAATCCTTTTAGCCGGGACATGGGGCTACACCTTC NA TRBJ1-2 TRBV27 NA
CASSQGQAANYGYTF TGCGCCAGCAGCCAAGGCCAGGCTGCTAACTATGGCTACACCTTC NA TRBJ1-2 TRBV4-1 NA
CASSFTSGGGNEQFF TGTGCCAGCAGTTTTACTAGCGGGGGGGGGAATGAGCAGTTCTTC TRBD2 TRBJ2-1 TRBV27 NA
CASKTSGGHTGELFF TGTGCCAGCAAAACTAGCGGGGGCCACACCGGGGAGCTGTTTTTT TRBD2 TRBJ2-2 TRBV2 NA
CASRTVFGDTEAFF TGTGCCAGCCGAACCGTCTTCGGGGACACTGAAGCTTTCTTT NA TRBJ1-1 TRBV5-6 NA
CASSVEWGRSYGYTF TGTGCCAGCAGCGTAGAATGGGGGCGTAGTTATGGCTACACCTTC NA TRBJ1-2 TRBV9 NA
CSVSRDSSYEQYF TGCAGCGTTTCCCGGGACAGCTCCTACGAGCAGTACTTC TRBD1 TRBJ2-7 TRBV29-1 NA
CASSTGYSYEQYF TGTGCCAGCAGTACAGGGTATTCCTACGAGCAGTACTTC NA TRBJ2-7 TRBV2 once
CASSYLGRETQYF TGTGCCAGCAGCTATTTGGGCCGGGAGACCCAGTACTTC NA TRBJ2-5 TRBV5-4 NA
CASSEVKGGNEKLFF TGTGCCAGCAGTGAAGTTAAAGGGGGAAATGAAAAACTGTTTTTT NA TRBJ1-4 TRBV6-1 NA
CASSLQANTEAFF TGTGCCAGCAGCCTACAGGCGAACACTGAAGCTTTCTTT NA TRBJ1-1 TRBV12-3/TRBV12-4 NA
CASSLDGRWNTEAFF TGTGCCAGCAGCTTAGATGGCAGGTGGAACACTGAAGCTTTCTTT NA TRBJ1-1 TRBV13 NA
CASSAGFGEAFF TGTGCCAGCAGTGCGGGGTTCGGGGAAGCTTTCTTT NA TRBJ1-1 TRBV5-4 NA
CASRGPGAGNTIYF TGTGCCAGCAGGGGGCCAGGAGCTGGAAACACCATATATTTT NA TRBJ1-3 TRBV7-2 NA
CASSEGGEAFF TGTGCCAGCAGCGAAGGCGGAGAAGCTTTCTTT NA TRBJ1-1 TRBV28 NA
CSVGQGKNSPLHF TGCAGCGTGGGGCAGGGAAAAAATTCACCCCTCCACTTT NA TRBJ1-6 TRBV29-1 once
CASSFIREDTQYF TGTGCCAGCAGTTTTATCAGGGAAGATACGCAGTATTTT NA TRBJ2-3 TRBV27 NA
CASSWTGTYTEAFF TGTGCCAGCAGTTGGACAGGGACGTACACTGAAGCTTTCTTT TRBD1 TRBJ1-1 TRBV6-2/TRBV6-3 NA
CSVVDRGASPNYGYTF TGCAGCGTTGTCGACAGGGGGGCATCCCCGAACTATGGCTACACCTTC TRBD1 TRBJ1-2 TRBV29-1 NA
CASSSGLFAYEQYF TGTGCCAGCAGCTCGGGACTCTTCGCCTACGAGCAGTACTTC NA TRBJ2-7 TRBV11-2 NA
CASAGGNYGYTF TGTGCCAGCGCGGGGGGAAACTATGGCTACACCTTC NA TRBJ1-2 TRBV27 NA
CASREVPSGNTIYF TGCGCCAGCAGGGAGGTTCCCTCTGGAAACACCATATATTTT NA TRBJ1-3 TRBV5-1 NA
CASSSGQGVEQYF TGTGCCAGCAGTTCGGGACAGGGGGTCGAGCAGTACTTC TRBD1 TRBJ2-7 TRBV27 NA
CASSQGSEQYF TGCGCCAGCAGTCAAGGGAGCGAGCAGTACTTC NA TRBJ2-7 TRBV10-1 NA
CASSLVPGNIGNTIYF TGTGCCAGCAGCTTAGTCCCGGGGAACATTGGAAACACCATATATTTT NA TRBJ1-3 TRBV11-2 NA
CASSLAGQYEQYF TGTGCCAGCAGCTTAGCGGGACAATACGAGCAGTACTTC NA TRBJ2-7 TRBV11-1 once
CATLTGMYTEAFF TGCGCCACCTTGACAGGGATGTACACTGAAGCTTTCTTT TRBD1 TRBJ1-1 TRBV10-2 NA
CAIQGTGPEAFF TGTGCCATACAGGGTACCGGTCCCGAAGCTTTCTTT NA TRBJ1-1 TRBV7-9 NA
CASSQDLGGSGEQYF TGCGCCAGCAGCCAAGATCTGGGGGGGTCGGGTGAGCAGTACTTC TRBD2 TRBJ2-7 TRBV4-1 NA
CASSLGRGVGYGYTF TGTGCCAGCAGCTTAGGACGGGGTGTGGGATATGGCTACACCTTC NA TRBJ1-2 TRBV7-2 NA
CASSLGGGGVNTEAFF TGTGCCAGCAGCTTAGGGGGAGGCGGGGTGAACACTGAAGCTTTCTTT NA TRBJ1-1 TRBV11-2 NA
CASSSPPGPGGEQYF TGTGCCAGCAGTTCCCCCCCAGGGCCGGGTGGCGAGCAGTACTTC NA TRBJ2-7 TRBV27 NA
CASSLAADRVRNEQFF TGTGCCAGCAGCCTTGCGGCCGACAGGGTGCGTAATGAGCAGTTCTTC TRBD1 TRBJ2-1 TRBV3-1/TRBV3-2 NA
CASSVGLGGANEKLFF TGTGCCAGCAGTGTCGGTCTCGGTGGAGCTAATGAAAAACTGTTTTTT NA TRBJ1-4 TRBV2 NA
CASSRDRGRGRQETQYF TGTGCCAGCAGCCGGGACAGGGGGCGCGGGCGGCAAGAGACCCAGTACTTC TRBD1 TRBJ2-5 TRBV28 NA
CASSSGQGSNQPQHF TGTGCCAGCAGCTCGGGACAGGGGAGCAATCAGCCCCAGCATTTT TRBD1 TRBJ1-5 TRBV7-8 NA